Given below is one T cell receptor (beta chain) in context. Its antigen remains unknown. This PCR relied on a set of 60 Vbeta primers and 13 Jbeta primers. Assay used: immunoSEQ multiplex PCR; TCRdb lists only in-frame clones, some missing. Among some 100,000 clones listed, 76% were seen once. The CDR3 runs 12 residues. The J segment lost 9 bases and the V segment lost 5 bases, leaving 5 bases of the junction unmatched. CDR1 SGHAT and CDR2 FQNNGV come from the germline V gene. This sample is part of a study of cytomegalovirus exposure and HLA in healthy donors. Regarding the study as a whole: Cytomegalovirus-associated TCR beta chains were listed, numbering 150 to 200. CMV antigen specificity of a few CMV-associated chains was confirmed in vitro. Sequencing likely caused a cluster of highly shared sequence variants.

The chain is built from TRBV11-2 and TRBJ2-7; 9 bases agree with TRBD1. The sample taken for sequencing was PBMCs. The TCR sequence derives from a woman between 45 and 60 years old in good health and CMV-seropositive. The CDR3 protein is CASSLGQGRQYF. As DNA, the CDR3 is TGTGCCAGCAGCCTAGGACAGGGGAGGCAGTACTTC.